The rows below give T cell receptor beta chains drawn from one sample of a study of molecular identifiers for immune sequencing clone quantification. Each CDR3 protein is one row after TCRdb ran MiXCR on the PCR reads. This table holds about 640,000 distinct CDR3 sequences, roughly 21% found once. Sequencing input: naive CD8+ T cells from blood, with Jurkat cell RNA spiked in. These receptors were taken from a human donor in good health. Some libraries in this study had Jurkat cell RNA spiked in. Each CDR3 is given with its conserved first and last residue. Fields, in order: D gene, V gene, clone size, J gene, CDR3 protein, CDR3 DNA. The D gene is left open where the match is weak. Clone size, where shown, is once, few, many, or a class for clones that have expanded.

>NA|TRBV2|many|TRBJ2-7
CASSDGTSYEQYF
TGTGCCAGCAGTGATGGGACAAGCTACGAGCAGTACTTC
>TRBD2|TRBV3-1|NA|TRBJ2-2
CASSQNLAGTGEPFF
TGTGCCAGCAGCCAAAATCTAGCGGGGACCGGGGAGCCGTTTTTT
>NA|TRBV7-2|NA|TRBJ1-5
CASSLDFGAGSQPQHF
TGCGCCAGCAGCTTAGACTTTGGGGCTGGCAGTCAGCCCCAGCATTTT
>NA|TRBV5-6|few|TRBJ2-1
CASSEMVLGNEQFF
TGTGCCAGCAGCGAGATGGTGCTAGGCAATGAGCAGTTCTTC
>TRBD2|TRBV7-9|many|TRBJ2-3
CASSQAGAGDTQYF
TGTGCCAGCAGCCAAGCGGGGGCTGGAGATACGCAGTATTTT
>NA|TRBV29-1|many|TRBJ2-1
CSVGLAPGNNEQFF
TGCAGCGTTGGCCTGGCTCCCGGGAACAATGAGCAGTTCTTC
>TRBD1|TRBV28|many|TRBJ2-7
CASSTPRTGVRWEQYF
TGTGCCAGCAGCACCCCCCGCACAGGGGTGAGATGGGAGCAGTACTTC
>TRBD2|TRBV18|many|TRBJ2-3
CASSPLIAGEGTDTQYF
TGTGCCAGCTCACCACTGATCGCGGGGGAAGGCACAGATACGCAGTATTTT
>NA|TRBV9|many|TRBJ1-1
CASSLTQGGTEAFF
TGTGCCAGCAGCTTGACACAGGGTGGAACTGAAGCTTTCTTT
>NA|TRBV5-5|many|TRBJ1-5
CASSPWSLNQPQHF
TGTGCCAGCAGCCCTTGGTCCCTCAATCAGCCCCAGCATTTT
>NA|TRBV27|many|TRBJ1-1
CASKTLIVNTEAFF
TGTGCCAGCAAAACACTAATAGTCAACACTGAAGCTTTCTTT
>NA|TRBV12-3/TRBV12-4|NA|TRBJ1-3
CASRTTKTVAGGNTIYF
TGTGCCAGCAGAACTACTAAAACAGTGGCGGGGGGAAACACCATATATTTT
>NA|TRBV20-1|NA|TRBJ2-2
CSARDYETPNTGELFF
TGCAGTGCTAGAGATTACGAGACACCTAACACCGGGGAGCTGTTTTTT
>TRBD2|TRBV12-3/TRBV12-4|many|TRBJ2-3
CASSFWAGVYTDTQYF
TGTGCCAGCAGTTTTTGGGCGGGGGTTTACACAGATACGCAGTATTTT
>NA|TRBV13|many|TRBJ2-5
CASSLTLAPQETQYF
TGTGCCAGCAGCTTAACCCTAGCGCCTCAAGAGACCCAGTACTTC
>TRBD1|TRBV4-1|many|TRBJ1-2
CASSQDGDRYYGYTF
TGCGCCAGCAGCCAAGACGGGGACAGGTACTATGGCTACACCTTC
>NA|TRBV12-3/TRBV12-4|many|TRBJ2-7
CASSPLDGYEQYF
TGTGCCAGCAGCCCACTTGACGGCTACGAGCAGTACTTC
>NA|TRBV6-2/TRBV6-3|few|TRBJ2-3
CASSYWDTDVDTQYF
TGTGCCAGCAGTTACTGGGACACCGATGTGGATACGCAGTATTTT
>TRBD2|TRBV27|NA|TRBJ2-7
CASSLIPAGGPLYEQCF
TGTGCCAGCAGTTTGATCCCAGCGGGAGGGCCTCTATACGAGCAGTGCTTC
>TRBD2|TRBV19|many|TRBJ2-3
CASSQLAGGSDTQYF
TGTGCCAGCAGCCAACTAGCGGGGGGTTCAGATACGCAGTATTTT
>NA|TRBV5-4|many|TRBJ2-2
CASSLIAGDNTGELFF
TGTGCCAGCAGCTTGATTGCAGGGGATAACACCGGGGAGCTGTTTTTT
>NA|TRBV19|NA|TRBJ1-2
CASSMGAYYGYTF
TGTGCCAGTAGTATGGGGGCGTACTATGGCTACACCTTC
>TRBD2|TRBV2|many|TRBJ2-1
CASEGLADYNEQFF
TGTGCCAGCGAGGGACTAGCGGACTACAATGAGCAGTTCTTC
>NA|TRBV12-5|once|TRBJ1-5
CASRRGQYSNQPQHF
TGTGCTAGTAGGCGCGGACAGTATAGCAATCAGCCCCAGCATTTT
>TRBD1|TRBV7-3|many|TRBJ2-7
CASSLATGDRYEQYF
TGTGCCAGCAGCTTAGCAACAGGGGATCGGTACGAGCAGTACTTC
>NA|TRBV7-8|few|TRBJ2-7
CASSLGPGGNEQYF
TGTGCCAGCAGCTTAGGCCCAGGGGGGAACGAGCAGTACTTC
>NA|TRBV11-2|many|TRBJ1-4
CASSLEDNEKLFF
TGTGCCAGCAGCTTAGAAGACAATGAAAAACTGTTTTTT
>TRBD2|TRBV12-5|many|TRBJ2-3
CASGSTPIGTSGRHTQYF
TGTGCTAGTGGTTCCACGCCCATCGGGACTAGCGGGAGGCATACGCAGTATTTT
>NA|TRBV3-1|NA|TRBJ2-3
CASSQDVQNPYPSTDTQYF
TGTGCCAGCAGCCAAGATGTACAGAACCCCTATCCTAGCACAGATACGCAGTATTTT
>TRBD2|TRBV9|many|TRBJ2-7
CASSATGGIGAYEQYF
TGTGCCAGCAGCGCCACCGGGGGGATAGGGGCCTACGAGCAGTACTTC
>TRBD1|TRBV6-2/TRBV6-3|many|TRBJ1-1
CASSPWDRVNTEAFF
TGTGCCAGCAGTCCCTGGGACAGGGTGAACACTGAAGCTTTCTTT
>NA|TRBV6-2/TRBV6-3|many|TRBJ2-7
CASSLMITPGYEQYF
TGTGCCAGCAGTTTGATGATTACCCCGGGCTACGAGCAGTACTTC
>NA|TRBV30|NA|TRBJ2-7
CAWSVQVIGGSYEQCF
TGTGCCTGGAGTGTACAGGTCATCGGGGGTTCCTACGAGCAGTGCTTC
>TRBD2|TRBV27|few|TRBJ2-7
CASSPYRASGGLHEQYF
TGTGCCAGCAGTCCCTACCGGGCTAGCGGGGGTCTGCACGAGCAGTACTTC
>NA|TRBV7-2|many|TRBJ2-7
CASSSGLAHEQYF
TGTGCCAGCAGCTCGGGTCTAGCGCACGAGCAGTACTTC
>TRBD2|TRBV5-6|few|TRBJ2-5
CASSLTPGGSETQYF
TGTGCCAGCAGCTTGACCCCGGGAGGCTCAGAGACCCAGTACTTC
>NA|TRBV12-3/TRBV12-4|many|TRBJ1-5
CASSFAGESNQPQHF
TGTGCCAGCAGTTTCGCCGGGGAGAGCAATCAGCCCCAGCATTTT
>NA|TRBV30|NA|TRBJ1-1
CAWDTDAPKAFF
TGTGCCTGGGACACGGACGCCCCGAAAGCTTTCTTT
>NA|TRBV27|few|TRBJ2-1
CASSPLGTVTYNEQFF
TGTGCCAGCAGTCCCCTCGGGACGGTGACCTACAATGAGCAGTTCTTC
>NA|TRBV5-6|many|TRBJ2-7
CASTWVDNYEQYF
TGTGCCAGCACCTGGGTAGATAACTACGAGCAGTACTTC
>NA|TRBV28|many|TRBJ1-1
CASMEGRANTEAFF
TGTGCCAGCATGGAGGGGCGCGCGAACACTGAAGCTTTCTTT
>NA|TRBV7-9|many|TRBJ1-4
CASSLVGWKATNEKLFF
TGTGCCAGCAGCTTAGTGGGGTGGAAAGCAACTAATGAAAAACTGTTTTTT
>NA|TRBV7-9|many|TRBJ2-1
CASSSGPSSYNEQFF
TGTGCCAGCAGCTCCGGCCCGAGCTCCTACAATGAGCAGTTCTTC
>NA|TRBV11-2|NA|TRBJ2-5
CASSPSAAIETQYF
TGTGCCAGCAGCCCCTCTGCCGCAATAGAGACCCAGTACTTC
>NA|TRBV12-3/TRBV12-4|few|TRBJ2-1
CASSFPESRESYNEQFF
TGTGCCAGCAGTTTTCCTGAGTCACGGGAATCCTACAATGAGCAGTTCTTC
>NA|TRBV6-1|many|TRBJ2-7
CAIQDSPYEQYF
TGTGCCATCCAGGACAGCCCCTACGAGCAGTACTTC